The 24 T cell receptor beta chains below all came from one sample that was sequenced in a study of PD-1 blockade in classical Hodgkin lymphoma. Indicated time point: cycle 4 day 1 (C4D1), after less than 7 weeks of nivolumab. The patients all showed relapse after autologous stem cell transplantation, while their brentuximab vedotin exposure varied. Using magnetic negative selection, the CD4+ T cells were separated out of thawed PBMCs. Sequencing was performed with immunoSEQ multiplex PCR; in TCRdb, only in-frame clones are kept and a portion is missing. The sample holds some 26,000 clones, roughly 80% seen once. The sequenced sample was CD4+ T cells from blood, obtained before the fourth cycle of nivolumab. Receptors were obtained from a human donor with classical Hodgkin lymphoma.

This chain links TRBV29-1 with TRBJ2-3, with 8 bases matching TRBD2. J was trimmed by 6 bases and V by 3 bases; bases with no gene match: 5. This CDR3 is 13 amino acids long. Germline CDR1 reads SQVTM; CDR2 reads ANQGSEA. The CDR3 here is CSVDEAGDDTQYF. In DNA, the CDR3 is TGCAGCGTTGACGAAGCGGGGGATGATACGCAGTATTTT.

V gene TRBV2 combines with J gene TRBJ1-5, with D perhaps matching TRBD1 (5 bases). In germline, CDR1 is SNHLY, CDR2 FYNNEI. The CDR3 runs to 14 residues. V was clipped by 8 bases and J by 7 bases, with 18 bases between them. CDR3 sequence reads: CASRPGSGGQPQHF. Written as DNA, the CDR3 is TGTGCCAGCCGCCCGGGATCGGGGGGGCAGCCCCAGCATTTT.

The V gene is TRBV29-1, the J gene TRBJ1-5; possibly TRBD1 for D (5 bases). V was clipped by 0 bases and J by 7 bases, with 10 bases between them. The CDR3 is 13 residues long. Germline V gene lookup returns CDR1 SQVTM and CDR2 ANQGSEA. The CDR3 nucleotides are TGCAGCGTTGAAGAGGGGGGAGGACAGCCCCAGCATTTT. The encoded protein is CSVEEGGGQPQHF.

The chain couples TRBV28 to TRBJ2-1; perhaps TRBD2 as D (5 bases). Trimming took 5 bases from V and 2 from J, leaving 7 bases between them. This CDR3 is built from 13 residues. Germline loops: CDR1 MDHEN, CDR2 SYDVKM. CDR3 in DNA: TGTGCCAGCAGTAAGGAGGCCTACAATGAGCAGTTCTTC. Translating it yields CASSKEAYNEQFF.

CDR3 sequence: CASSAWDSGPDEQFF. The CDR3 region has the DNA TGTGCCAGCAGCGCCTGGGACAGCGGGCCCGATGAGCAGTTCTTC. This chain joins TRBV7-8 and TRBJ2-1, with D perhaps TRBD1 (7 bases). The germline V gene has CDR1 SGHVS and CDR2 FQNEAQ. Trimming pared 5 bases from V and 8 bases from J, leaving 19 bases between. CDR3 length: 15 residues.

Concerning this clone itself: Other DNA sequences in this specimen translate into the identical CDR3. This chain joins TRBV6-5 and TRBJ1-1; D gene ambiguous. Trimming took off 8 bases at V and 4 bases at J, with 11 bases between the two ends. The CDR3 is 12 amino acids. The germline V gene encodes CDR1 MNHEY and CDR2 SVGAGI. This CDR3 reads CASSNPGTEAFF. CDR3 coding DNA: TGTGCCAGCTCCAACCCAGGCACTGAAGCTTTCTTT.

The rearrangement uses TRBV29-1 and TRBJ2-7, with D perhaps matching TRBD1 (7 bases). This CDR3 comprises 12 residues. Germline lookup yields CDR1 SQVTM and CDR2 ANQGSEA. The V end lost 7 bases, the J end lost 7 bases, and 17 bases lay between the germline ends. CDR3 sequence: CSGGDSAREQYF. The CDR3 region has the DNA TGCAGCGGCGGGGACAGCGCCCGGGAGCAGTACTTC.

V usage is TRBV6-1 and J usage is TRBJ2-7, with D unresolved. The germline CDR1 and CDR2 sequences are MNHNS and SASEGT. The CDR3 totals 14 residues. The V end lost 1 base, the J end lost 3 bases, and 10 bases lay between the germline ends. Written as DNA, the CDR3 is TGTGCCAGCAGTGAAGGATCTAGTTTCTACGAGCAGTACTTC. It yields the protein CASSEGSSFYEQYF.

The chain joins TRBV7-9 to TRBJ2-7, with unresolved D. This CDR3 has 12 residues. Germline CDR1 SEHNR, CDR2 FQNEAQ (reference sequence). V lost 8 bases, J lost 0 bases, and 8 bases lay in between. The CDR3 loop reads CASGLISYEQYF. Here the CDR3 DNA reads TGTGCCAGCGGTCTTATCTCCTACGAGCAGTACTTC.

This clone was recorded once. The chain links TRBV7-8 to TRBJ1-1; D gene uncertain. The germline V gene encodes CDR1 SGHVS and CDR2 FQNEAQ. The ends were cut back, 2 bases at V and 8 bases at J, with 9 bases in the middle. The CDR3 is 12 amino acids. Here the CDR3 DNA reads TGTGCCAGCAGCTTAAACCATAGGGAAGCTTTCTTT. Translating it yields CASSLNHREAFF.

The V gene is TRBV10-3, the J gene TRBJ2-1; 11 positions match TRBD2. Germline values: CDR1 ENHRY, CDR2 SYGVKD. This CDR3 region has 17 residues. With 6 bases clipped from V and 4 bases from J, the junction kept 11 bases outside the gene matches. The CDR3: CAISQTGGTSGYNEQFF. CDR3 in DNA: TGTGCCATCAGCCAAACCGGGGGGACTAGCGGTTACAATGAGCAGTTCTTC.

This clone was observed a few times. The CDR3 sequence: CATSRVRAEKLFF. CDR3 in DNA: TGTGCCACCAGCAGAGTCAGGGCAGAAAAACTGTTTTTT. The chain links TRBV15 to TRBJ1-4, with D perhaps matching TRBD1 (5 bases). V dropped 1 base and J dropped 8 bases, with 8 bases sitting between them. The CDR3 totals 13 residues. Germline assignment: CDR1 LNHNV and CDR2 YYDKDF (reference sequence). Using reference TRBV15 and TRBJ1-4 for the parts outside the CDR3, the full variable domain is DAMVIQNPRYQVTQFGKPVTLSCSQTLNHNVMYWYQQKSSQAPKLLFHYYDKDFNNEADTPDNFQSRRPNTSFCFLDIRSPGLGDTAMYLCATSRVRAEKLFFGSGTQLSVL.

V and J are TRBV5-4 and TRBJ2-1; D assignment may be TRBD1 or TRBD2 (5 bases each). Germline V gene data show CDR1 as SGHNT and CDR2 as YYREEE (reference sequence). V lost 4 bases to trimming and J lost 0 bases, with 20 bases between them. There are 18 residues in the CDR3. The CDR3 nucleotides read TGTGCCAGCAGCGCCGATTCGACCGGGACCAGCTCCTACAATGAGCAGTTCTTC. Encoded protein: CASSADSTGTSSYNEQFF.

The chain is built from TRBV18 and TRBJ1-2, with 7 bases matching TRBD1. The J segment lost 6 bases and the V segment lost 3 bases, leaving 16 bases of the junction unmatched. This CDR3 is built from 17 residues. CDR1 and CDR2 (germline): KGHSH, LQKENI. The CDR3 DNA reads as TGTGCCAGCTCACCGCGGGGACAGAGCTTTCTCGCCAATGGCTACACCTTC. Translation gives CASSPRGQSFLANGYTF.

The chain employs TRBV9 and TRBJ1-2, with a possible D match to TRBD1 (5 bases). The germline V gene encodes CDR1 SGDLS and CDR2 YYNGEE. The CDR3 covers 12 residues. V shed 5 bases and J shed 7 bases, with 12 bases lying between them. The CDR3 spells CASSAGRGGYTF. CDR3 DNA sequence: TGTGCCAGCAGTGCCGGGAGGGGTGGCTACACCTTC.

The chain joins TRBV7-3 to TRBJ2-3, with 11 bases aligning to TRBD1. The CDR3 loop spans 15 amino acids. With 3 bases clipped from V and 5 bases from J, the junction kept 4 bases outside the gene matches. Germline CDR1 SGHTA, CDR2 FQGTGA. The CDR3 bases are TGTGCCAGCAGCTTCGGACAGGGGGCCTTAGATACGCAGTATTTT. Its protein is CASSFGQGALDTQYF.

The rearrangement uses TRBV2 and TRBJ2-2; 8 nucleotides agree with TRBD2. CDR3 length: 14 amino acids. Unmatched junction bases numbered 7, after V lost 9 bases and J lost 4 bases. Germline loops: CDR1 SNHLY, CDR2 FYNNEI. The CDR3 region is CASGSGALTGELFF. CDR3 bases: TGTGCCAGTGGTAGCGGGGCGCTCACCGGGGAGCTGTTTTTT.

This clone appeared a few times. V and J are TRBV19 and TRBJ1-2; D unresolved. This CDR3 has 12 residues. Deletions cut 3 bases from V and 7 bases from J, with 9 bases between. Germline lookup yields CDR1 LNHDA and CDR2 SQIVND (reference sequence). DNA for the CDR3: TGTGCCAGTAGTATTATCGCGGGTGGCTACACCTTC. This translates into CASSIIAGGYTF.

The J gene is TRBJ1-5, the V gene TRBV18, with a possible D match to TRBD1 (6 bases). V lost 1 base and J lost 6, with 13 bases in between. The CDR3 runs to 15 residues. Germline V gene data show CDR1 as KGHSH and CDR2 as LQKENI. Here the CDR3 DNA reads TGTGCCAGCTCACCACAGGGGGATGTGGGTCAGCCCCAGCATTTT. Amino acids: CASSPQGDVGQPQHF.

This clone was counted between two and nine times. This chain connects TRBV11-2 to TRBJ1-2; perhaps TRBD1 as D (5 bases). The length of the CDR3 is 15 residues. CDR1 SGHAT and CDR2 FQNNGV come from the germline V gene. The V end was cut by 1 base, the J end by 2 bases, with 11 bases between. The CDR3: CASSLVAGWNYGYTF. CDR3 DNA: TGTGCCAGCAGCTTAGTTGCAGGGTGGAACTATGGCTACACCTTC.

V usage is TRBV6-6 and J usage is TRBJ1-2, with no clear D. Germline CDR1 reads MNHNY; CDR2 reads SVGAGI (reference sequence). The CDR3 extends over 13 amino acids. V was clipped by 2 bases and J by 4 bases, with 8 bases between them. This chain's CDR3 is CASSYDGSYGYTF. CDR3 sequence (DNA): TGTGCCAGCAGTTACGATGGGAGCTATGGCTACACCTTC.

V gene TRBV13 combines with J gene TRBJ2-1; D may be TRBD2 (7 bases). Germline CDR1 PRHDT, CDR2 FYEKMQ (reference sequence). Between the trimmed V and J ends, which lost 5 bases and 4 bases, there was a span of 12 bases. The CDR3 has 14 amino acids. The CDR3 coding sequence is TGTGCCAGCAGCAAGGGGGGGAATTACAATGAGCAGTTCTTC. Its protein product is CASSKGGNYNEQFF.

V is TRBV18 and J is TRBJ1-3; possibly TRBD1 for D (5 bases). This CDR3 spans 20 amino acids. V lost 3 bases to trimming and J lost 1 base, with 25 bases between them. Germline-derived CDR1 and CDR2 are KGHSH and LQKENI. CDR3 residues: CASSPSSKLTRGPSGNTIYF. The DNA of the CDR3 is TGTGCCAGCTCACCTTCTTCCAAGTTAACTCGGGGACCATCTGGAAACACCATATATTTT.

The V and J genes are TRBV5-6 and TRBJ2-3; D possibly matches TRBD1 or TRBD2 (6 bases each). This CDR3 region has 16 residues. The V end was cut by 2 bases, the J end by 4 bases, with 17 bases between. CDR1 is SGHDT and CDR2 is YYEEEE in the germline V gene. The CDR3 sequence is CASSFPGAQRSDTQYF. The CDR3 nucleotides read TGTGCCAGCAGCTTCCCGGGGGCGCAAAGATCAGATACGCAGTATTTT. The variable domain in full, with the rest retrieved from reference TRBV5-6 and TRBJ2-3, is DAGVTQSPTHLIKTRGQQVTLRCSPKSGHDTVSWYQQALGQGPQFIFQYYEEEERQRGNFPDRFSGHQFPNYSSELNVNALLLGDSALYLCASSFPGAQRSDTQYFGPGTRLTVL.